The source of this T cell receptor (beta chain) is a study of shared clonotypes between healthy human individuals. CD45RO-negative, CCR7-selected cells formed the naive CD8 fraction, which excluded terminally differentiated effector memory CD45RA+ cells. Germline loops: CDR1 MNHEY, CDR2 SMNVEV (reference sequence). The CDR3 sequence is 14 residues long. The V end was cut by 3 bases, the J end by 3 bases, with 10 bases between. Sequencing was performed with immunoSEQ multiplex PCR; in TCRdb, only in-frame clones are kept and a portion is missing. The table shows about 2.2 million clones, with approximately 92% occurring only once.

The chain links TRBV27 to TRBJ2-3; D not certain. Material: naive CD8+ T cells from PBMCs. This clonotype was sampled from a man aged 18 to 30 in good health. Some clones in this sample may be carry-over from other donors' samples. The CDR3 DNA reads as TGTGCCAGCAGTTTGTTGTCTGTTACAGATACGCAGTATTTT. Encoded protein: CASSLLSVTDTQYF.